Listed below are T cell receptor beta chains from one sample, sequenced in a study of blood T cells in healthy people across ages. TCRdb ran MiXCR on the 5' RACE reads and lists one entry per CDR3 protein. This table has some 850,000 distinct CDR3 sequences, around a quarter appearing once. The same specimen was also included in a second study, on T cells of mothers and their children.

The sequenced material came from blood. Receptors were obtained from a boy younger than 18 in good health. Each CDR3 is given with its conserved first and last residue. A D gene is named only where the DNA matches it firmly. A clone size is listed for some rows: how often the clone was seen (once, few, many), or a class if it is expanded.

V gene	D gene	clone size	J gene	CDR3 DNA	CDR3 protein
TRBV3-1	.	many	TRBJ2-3	TGTGCCAGCAGCTCCGGGGCAGATACGCAGTATTTT	CASSSGADTQYF
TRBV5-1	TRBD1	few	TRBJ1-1	TGCGCCAGCGGGGCTTTTGGACAGGGCTATCCCACTGAAGCTTTCTTT	CASGAFGQGYPTEAFF
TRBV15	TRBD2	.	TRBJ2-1	TGTGCCACCAGCAGAGAGGGCGGGAGCTCCTACAATGAGCAGTTCTTC	CATSREGGSSYNEQFF
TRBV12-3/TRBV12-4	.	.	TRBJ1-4	TGTGCCAGCAGTTCCTCGGGACGCTTAAATGAAAAACTGTTTTTT	CASSSSGRLNEKLFF
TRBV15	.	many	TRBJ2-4	TGTGCCACCAGCAGAGATCGGCGGAGTGGGTTTAGACTAGCCAAAAACATTCAGTACTTC	CATSRDRRSGFRLAKNIQYF
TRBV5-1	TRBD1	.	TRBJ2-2	TGCGCCACCCGACAGGGGCCGAACACCGGGGAGCTGTTTTTT	CATRQGPNTGELFF
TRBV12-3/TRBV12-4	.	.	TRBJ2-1	TGTGCCAGCAGTTTAGAAGGGTTCACCTACAATGAGCAGTTCTTC	CASSLEGFTYNEQFF
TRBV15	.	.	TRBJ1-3	TGTGCCACCAGCAGAGATCGGGCGGAGGGAAACACCATATATTTT	CATSRDRAEGNTIYF
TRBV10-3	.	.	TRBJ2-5	TGTGCCATCCGAGGGGGTCGGGAAGAGACCCAGTACTTC	CAIRGGREETQYF
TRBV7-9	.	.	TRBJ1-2	TGTGCCAGCAGGCAGGGGACGGGGCCCTATGGCTACACCTTC	CASRQGTGPYGYTF
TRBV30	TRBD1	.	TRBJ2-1	TGTGCCTGGAGTGCCCACAGGGGCGATGAGCAGTTCTTC	CAWSAHRGDEQFF
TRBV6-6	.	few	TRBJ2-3	TGTGCCAGCAGTTACCGAAACCTAGCTTCAGATACGCAGTATTTT	CASSYRNLASDTQYF
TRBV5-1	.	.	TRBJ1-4	TGCGCCAGCAGCCCGAACAGGGAATCTGAAAAACTGTTTTTT	CASSPNRESEKLFF
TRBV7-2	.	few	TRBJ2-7	TGTGCCAGCATACTCCGCTTAGGCAGAGATTACGAGCAGTACTTC	CASILRLGRDYEQYF
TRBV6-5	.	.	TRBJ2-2	TGTGCCAGCAGTTTCAGAGCGAACACCGGGGAGCTGTTTTTT	CASSFRANTGELFF
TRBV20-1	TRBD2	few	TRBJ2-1	TGCAGTGCCCGCCTAGCGGGGGCCTACAATGAGCAGTTCTTC	CSARLAGAYNEQFF
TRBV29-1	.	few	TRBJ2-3	TGCAGTCCCTCATACCCCACAGATACGCAGTATTTT	CSPSYPTDTQYF